The sequence of this T cell receptor (beta chain) was determined in a study of control samples from healthy donors and cancer patients. Assay used: immunoSEQ multiplex PCR; TCRdb lists only in-frame clones, some missing. The repertoire holds 150,000 to 200,000 clones, with around 96% as singletons. The V gene end was trimmed by 6 bases and the J gene end by 1 base; junction bases not matched to a gene: 7. Germline loops: CDR1 MNHEY, CDR2 SVGAGI. The CDR3 contains 15 residues. This rearrangement joins TRBV6-5 to TRBJ1-1; 8 positions match TRBD1. The material sequenced was blood. The receptor was isolated from a woman aged 40 to 50 in good health. In DNA, the CDR3 is TGTGCCAGCAGACGACAGGGGTGGGAGAACACTGAAGCTTTCTTT. Protein product: CASRRQGWENTEAFF.